This TCR beta chain stems from a study of blood T cell repertoires in COVID-19. Study overall: Whether acute or convalescent, the COVID-19 samples came from the United States, Italy and Spain. PBMCs, B-cell-depleted T cells, or T cells were the source of the cDNA or gDNA that made up the material.

The repertoire was sequenced with immunoSEQ multiplex PCR; TCRdb's copy has only in-frame clones and lacks some. Here the sample spans about 95,000 clones, roughly 80% being singletons. CDR3 length: 15 residues. V lost 3 bases, J lost 0 bases, and 11 bases lay in between. Germline CDR1 and CDR2: PRHDT and FYEKMQ (reference sequence). The chain is built from TRBV13 and TRBJ1-2; D call uncertain. Sequencing used peripheral blood. This TCR was recovered from a man at least 80 years old with active or convalescent COVID-19. CDR3 sequence: CASSFRKLANYGYTF. In nucleotides, the CDR3 is TGTGCCAGCAGCTTCAGGAAACTGGCTAACTATGGCTACACCTTC.